The text below deals with one T cell receptor beta chain. No antigen is known for it. This sample is drawn from a study of beta chain features in type 1 diabetes. About the research overall: Examined across all samples were around 110 million sorted cells. Study results and caveats: When VDJ junctions were examined, type 1 diabetes patients showed fewer insertions and more deletions.

Of the isolated RNA, all was reverse transcribed, and so the sequenced material was expressed TCRB transcripts. Sequenced by immunoSEQ multiplex PCR; TCRdb stores in-frame clones only, minus some. The sample consists of 250,000 to 350,000 clones, 9.5% to 11% of them appearing once. Via CD45RO/CCR7/CD25/CD127/CD95/CD27, cells of the CD4+ naive, central memory, regulatory and stem cell-like memory subsets were sorted. V was pared by 6 bases and J by 9 bases, with 14 bases of the junction left unmatched. The germline V gene has CDR1 SQVTM and CDR2 ANQGSEA. This CDR3 has 15 residues. This chain uses TRBV29-1 with TRBJ2-7; TRBD2 matches 13 bases. The TCR sequence derives from a woman aged 25 to 39 in good health. Sequencing used naive CD4+ T cells from blood. CDR3 sequence: CSVETWTSGGLGQYF. The CDR3 nucleotides are TGCAGCGTCGAAACTTGGACTAGCGGGGGATTAGGGCAGTACTTC.